This TCR beta chain was sequenced for a study of blood T cell repertoires in COVID-19. Those who participated ranged in age from roughly 18 to 89 years and resided in roughly 26 US areas. Germline V lookup: CDR1 SGHRS, CDR2 YFSETQ. The CDR3 covers 14 residues. V shed 7 bases, J shed 4 bases, and the junction held 7 bases outside the gene matches. As processed by the authors: Estimated nucleated cell counts came from reference gene primer amplification. Assay used: immunoSEQ multiplex PCR; TCRdb lists only in-frame clones, some missing. V, J and clone size are taken as reported in that table, and D and trimming were inferred from the DNA itself. The repertoire consists of about 230,000 clones, with around nine tenths occurring once and the leading ten covering less than 14%.

The TCR comes from a young man who had recovered from COVID-19. The rearrangement joins TRBV5-1 to TRBJ2-1; 8 bases line up with TRBD2. The specimen was PBMCs or T cells enriched from blood (not recorded which). The CDR3 DNA is TGCGCCAGCTGGGGCGGGAGGTTGTACAATGAGCAGTTCTTC. Translation: CASWGGRLYNEQFF.